This TCR beta chain was profiled in a study of CD8 T cells in Susac syndrome. CD8+ and CD4+ T cells taken from blood had their TCR beta sequenced. The CD8+ and CD4+ T cells were negatively isolated, with the TEMRA cells enriched by FACS. The V segment lost 6 bases and the J segment 3 bases; nucleotides outside the gene matches: 10. The CDR3 spans 16 residues. Germline V gene lookup returns CDR1 MNHEY and CDR2 SVGEGT. As concerns this clonotype: Antigen specificity is unknown.

Study-wide results and caveats: The study's TCR sequencing and HLA analysis covered a relatively small number of individuals, and the study acknowledged this.

Random hexamers were used to reverse transcribe an amount of roughly 0.45 to 1 ug RNA. A multiplex approach, immunoSEQ multiplex PCR, amplified TCR beta CDR3 across 54 Vbeta and 13 Jbeta. TCRdb fed the immunoSEQ multiplex PCR reads into MiXCR, producing one record per CDR3 protein. The table includes about 300,000 distinct CDR3 sequences, 85% detected once. The source of this sequence is a human donor with multiple sclerosis. The sample consisted of CD8+ T cells from PBMCs. V usage is TRBV6-2 or TRBV6-3 and J usage is TRBJ2-3; the match to TRBD1 covers 9 bases. The CDR3 sequence is CASRCCTGGATDTQYF. DNA for the CDR3: TGTGCCAGCAGATGCTGTACAGGGGGCGCGACAGATACGCAGTATTTT.